This is a list of T cell receptor beta chains from one sample in a study of T cell responses to AZD1222 COVID-19 vaccine. The table came from immunoSEQ multiplex PCR; TCRdb's copy has only in-frame clones and leaves some out. This table has 150,000 to 180,000 clones, about nine tenths appearing once. Sequenced here: peripheral blood, sampled on day 0 of MenACWY control vaccination. All receptors derive from an adult in good health. Both conserved end residues are part of each CDR3. Fields, in order: clone size, CDR3 length, D gene, V gene, J gene, CDR3 DNA, CDR3 protein. The D gene is left open where the match is weak. Clone size is stated in some rows and not others, as once, few, many or a class when expanded.

-	13	-	TRBV6-5	TRBJ2-5	TGTGCCAGCACAGGGACACTCCAAGAGACCCAGTACTTC	CASTGTLQETQYF
-	16	-	TRBV21-1	TRBJ2-4	TGTGCCAGCGACCTTTGGACAAAAAAAGGGAAAAACATTCAGTACTTC	CASDLWTKKGKNIQYF
-	15	-	TRBV18	TRBJ2-1	TGTGCCAGCTCACCTTTAGGAAGGGCCTACAATGAGCAGTTCTTC	CASSPLGRAYNEQFF
-	13	TRBD1	TRBV5-1	TRBJ1-1	TGCGCCAGCAGCTTTACAGGGGACACTGAAGCTTTCTTT	CASSFTGDTEAFF
-	14	-	TRBV5-6	TRBJ1-2	TGTGCCAGCAGCTCCCGTCGATCACTGTTCGGCTACACCTTC	CASSSRRSLFGYTF
-	12	-	TRBV21-1	TRBJ1-1	TGTGCCAGTCGGACAGATAACACTGAAGCTTTCTTT	CASRTDNTEAFF
-	15	-	TRBV11-3	TRBJ2-1	TGTGCCAGCAGCCCCTCTCGGGGGGCAGGCAATGAGCAGTTCTTC	CASSPSRGAGNEQFF
-	15	-	TRBV7-2	TRBJ2-7	TGTGCCAGCAGCCCGCGTCGGGCGATCTCCTACGAGCAGTACTTC	CASSPRRAISYEQYF
-	14	-	TRBV4-3	TRBJ2-7	TGCGCCAGCAGCCAAGACTTCCTGAAATACGAGCAGTACTTC	CASSQDFLKYEQYF
-	16	-	TRBV6-5	TRBJ2-6	TGTGCCAGCAGTTACGGAGACAGCTCTGGGGCCAACGTCCTGACTTTC	CASSYGDSSGANVLTF
-	12	-	TRBV12-3/TRBV12-4	TRBJ1-2	TGTGCCAGCAGTTTGACGGGCCGGGGCTACACCTTC	CASSLTGRGYTF
few	14	-	TRBV10-3	TRBJ2-7	TGTGCCATCAGTGCACAGGGTGAATCCTACGAGCAGTACTTC	CAISAQGESYEQYF
-	11	-	TRBV5-1	TRBJ2-5	TGCGCCAGCAGCTGGAGGGGGACCCAGTACTTC	CASSWRGTQYF
-	12	TRBD1	TRBV30	TRBJ1-2	TGTGCTCAAGTCACAGGGGGCCCTGGCTACACCTTC	CAQVTGGPGYTF
-	15	TRBD2	TRBV5-1	TRBJ2-1	TGCGCCAGCAGCTTTGCGGGAGGCTCCTACAATGAGCAGTTCTTC	CASSFAGGSYNEQFF
few	13	-	TRBV11-2	TRBJ1-2	TGTGCCAGCAGCTTATTTAGGGGCTCCGACTACACCTTC	CASSLFRGSDYTF
-	15	TRBD1	TRBV6-4	TRBJ2-2	TGTGCCAGCAGTGAGGGACAGCTCCCCACCGGGGAGCTGTTTTTT	CASSEGQLPTGELFF
-	13	-	TRBV6-4	TRBJ2-2	TGTGCCAGCAGTGACTTGAACACCGGGGAGCTGTTTTTT	CASSDLNTGELFF
-	14	-	TRBV6-6	TRBJ1-2	TGTGCCAGCAGGGGAGAAGGTGCTAACTATGGCTACACCTTC	CASRGEGANYGYTF
-	13	-	TRBV5-4	TRBJ1-5	TGTGCCAGCAGCTCCGGGACTAATCAGCCCCAGCATTTT	CASSSGTNQPQHF
-	13	-	TRBV10-3	TRBJ1-1	TGTGCCATCAGGGGAGGGGCGGTCACTGAAGCTTTCTTT	CAIRGGAVTEAFF
-	15	-	TRBV6-1	TRBJ1-2	TGTGCCAGCAGTGAATATTCCGGGTCTAACTATGGCTACACCTTC	CASSEYSGSNYGYTF
-	16	-	TRBV27	TRBJ1-2	TGTGCCAGCAGTTTAGCTTGGTCGGCAGACAGCCCGGGCTACACCTTC	CASSLAWSADSPGYTF
-	15	TRBD1	TRBV7-2	TRBJ2-2	TGTGCCAGCAGCTACAGACAGGGGGCGGTCGGGGAGCTGTTTTTT	CASSYRQGAVGELFF
-	14	-	TRBV24-1	TRBJ1-2	TGTGCCACCAGTGATCCGGGACCGACCTATGGCTACACCTTC	CATSDPGPTYGYTF
-	15	-	TRBV27	TRBJ1-5	TGTGCCAGCAGTTTAATGGCAGGTAGCAATCAGCCCCAGCATTTT	CASSLMAGSNQPQHF
-	13	-	TRBV14	TRBJ2-2	TGTGCCAGCAGCCCGGTGAACACCGGGGAGCTGTTTTTT	CASSPVNTGELFF
-	14	TRBD1	TRBV4-1	TRBJ1-2	TGCGCCAGCAGCCCGACAGGGCTTGTGGAGGGCTACACCTTC	CASSPTGLVEGYTF
-	17	-	TRBV14	TRBJ2-2	TGTGCCAGCAGCCGACCATCGGCAACAGGAGCCACCGGGGAGCTGTTTTTT	CASSRPSATGATGELFF
-	14	TRBD1	TRBV10-3	TRBJ2-7	TGTGCCATCGGCGGGACAGGGGGCATGGGCGAGCAGTACTTC	CAIGGTGGMGEQYF
-	15	TRBD1	TRBV19	TRBJ1-2	TGTGCCAGTAGTCCCGGACAGGGCACTAACTATGGCTACACCTTC	CASSPGQGTNYGYTF
-	16	-	TRBV12-2	TRBJ2-2	TGTGCAAGTCGCGCCCGAGCGGGGGGGCACACCGGGGAGCTGTTTTTT	CASRARAGGHTGELFF
few	14	-	TRBV11-2	TRBJ2-3	TGTGCCAGCAGCTGGGGGACCGCCACAGATACGCAGTATTTT	CASSWGTATDTQYF
-	14	TRBD1	TRBV3-1/TRBV3-2	TRBJ2-7	TGTGCCAGCAGCCAAACCGGGACAGGGAACGAGCAGTACTTC	CASSQTGTGNEQYF
-	15	-	TRBV18	TRBJ2-5	TGTGCCAGCTCACCACCCGGGGGCACAGGGACGGCCCAGTACTTC	CASSPPGGTGTAQYF
once	16	-	TRBV29-1	TRBJ2-2	TGCAGCGTTGAGGCGGGACACAATTCGAACACCGGGGAGCTGTTTTTT	CSVEAGHNSNTGELFF
-	14	-	TRBV7-6	TRBJ2-5	TGTGCCAGCAGCTTATTAGACAGGCCAGAGACCCAGTACTTC	CASSLLDRPETQYF
few	16	TRBD1	TRBV19	TRBJ2-7	TGTGCCAGTAGTAACCCCGGGACAGGGGGAACCTACGAGCAGTACTTC	CASSNPGTGGTYEQYF
-	13	-	TRBV6-5	TRBJ1-2	TGTGCCAGCCGAGGCGACAGGTTCTATGGCTACACCTTC	CASRGDRFYGYTF
-	13	-	TRBV19	TRBJ1-1	TGTGCCAGTAGTCCACAGGGAGACACTGAAGCTTTCTTT	CASSPQGDTEAFF
-	14	-	TRBV28	TRBJ2-6	TGTGCCAGCAGGGTAGGGACCGGGGCCAACGTCCTGACTTTC	CASRVGTGANVLTF
-	14	-	TRBV28	TRBJ1-2	TGTGCCAGCACCACAGCAACACTTAACTATGGCTACACCTTC	CASTTATLNYGYTF
once	12	TRBD2	TRBV6-5	TRBJ2-3	TGTGCCAGCGCGGGGAGGGGAGATACGCAGTATTTT	CASAGRGDTQYF
-	15	-	TRBV28	TRBJ1-4	TGTGCCAGCAGTCTTACAGGTGCAACTAATGAAAAACTGTTTTTT	CASSLTGATNEKLFF
-	15	-	TRBV4-1	TRBJ1-2	TGCGCCAGCAGCCAAGATCAGGGGCGCGTCGGTGGCTACACCTTC	CASSQDQGRVGGYTF
-	13	-	TRBV10-3	TRBJ1-5	TGTGCCATCAGTGAAAGGGGGAATCAGCCCCAGCATTTT	CAISERGNQPQHF
-	13	TRBD2	TRBV7-3	TRBJ2-7	TGTGCCAGCAGCCCAGCGGGAGGGCGCGAGCAGTACTTC	CASSPAGGREQYF
-	14	-	TRBV5-1	TRBJ2-3	TGCGCCAGCAGCTTCCCCGGACCCGGTGATACGCAGTATTTT	CASSFPGPGDTQYF
once	15	-	TRBV7-2	TRBJ1-5	TGTGCCAGCAGCTGGGGCGGGCGAAGCAATCAGCCCCAGCATTTT	CASSWGGRSNQPQHF
-	13	TRBD1	TRBV5-1	TRBJ1-6	TGCGCCAGCAGCGTGCAGGGGGATTCACCCCTCCACTTT	CASSVQGDSPLHF
-	16	-	TRBV3-1/TRBV3-2	TRBJ1-2	TGTGCCAGCAGCCCCGGGGGCGGGCAGGGATCTCACGGCTACACCTTC	CASSPGGGQGSHGYTF
-	14	-	TRBV5-4	TRBJ1-1	TGTGCCAGCAGCTTGGATCGGGTGAACACTGAAGCTTTCTTT	CASSLDRVNTEAFF
-	14	-	TRBV5-4	TRBJ1-2	TGTGCCAGCAGCTTGGAGTCAGGGGTCTATGGCTACACCTTC	CASSLESGVYGYTF